The TCR beta chain described here comes from a study of spatial heterogeneity in lung cancer. Overall study results and limits: Ubiquitous expanded tumor TCRs were observed in blood more at resection than follow-up.

Germline lookup yields CDR1 SGHTA and CDR2 FQGNSA. V lost 5 bases and J 7 bases, leaving 20 bases between the germline ends. The length of the CDR3 is 16 residues. As for time point: sample taken at primary tumor resection. Researchers sequenced whole RNA taken from tumor, nontumor lung or frozen PBMC without sorting. This clonotype was observed many times. Its antigen is still unknown. TCRdb redid the calling of the 5' RACE reads with MiXCR, one entry per CDR3 protein. The repertoire holds about 40,000 distinct CDR3 sequences, with 4% to 6% as singletons. Material: PBMCs, obtained at surgery. This chain links TRBV7-2 with TRBJ2-2; D may correspond to TRBD1 or TRBD2 (6 bases each). This clonotype was obtained from a female donor with early-stage non-small cell lung cancer. The CDR3 DNA sequence: TGTGCCAGCAGCCCTAGGAGGGGGACATACGGCGGGGAGCTGTTTTTT. Amino acids: CASSPRRGTYGGELFF.